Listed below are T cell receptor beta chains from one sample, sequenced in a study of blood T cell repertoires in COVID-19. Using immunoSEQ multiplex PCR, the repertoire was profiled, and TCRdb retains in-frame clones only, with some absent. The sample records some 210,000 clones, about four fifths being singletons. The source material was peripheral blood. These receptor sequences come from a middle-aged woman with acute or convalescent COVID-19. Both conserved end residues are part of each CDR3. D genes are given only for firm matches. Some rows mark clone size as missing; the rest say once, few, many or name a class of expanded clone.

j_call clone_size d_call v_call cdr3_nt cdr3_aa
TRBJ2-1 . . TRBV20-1 TGCAGTGCTACCGTCTTAGCGGAGCAGTTCTTC CSATVLAEQFF
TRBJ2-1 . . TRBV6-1 TGTGCCAGCAGTGAAGAGAGGAGGCAGTTCTTC CASSEERRQFF
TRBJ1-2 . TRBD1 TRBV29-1 TGCAGCGCCGTAGCGGACAGGGGGCACTATGGCTACACCTTC CSAVADRGHYGYTF
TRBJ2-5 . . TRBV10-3 TGTGCCATCAGTGATCCAGGGGCGTTTTCAGAGACCCAGTACTTC CAISDPGAFSETQYF
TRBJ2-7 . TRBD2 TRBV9 TGTGCCAGCAGCCCCGGGGGGGGTTACTCCTACGAGCAGTACTTC CASSPGGGYSYEQYF
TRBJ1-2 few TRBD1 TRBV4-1 TGCGCCAGCAGCCAGGGGGACAGGGCCAACTATGGCTACACCTTC CASSQGDRANYGYTF
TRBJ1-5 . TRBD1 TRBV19 TGTGCCAGTAGTATGGGACAGGGAGGCGCCAATCAGCCCCAGCATTTT CASSMGQGGANQPQHF
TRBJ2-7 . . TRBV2 TGTGCCAGCAGTGGGGTAACCGCTCCTAGCTCCTACGAGCAGTACTTC CASSGVTAPSSYEQYF
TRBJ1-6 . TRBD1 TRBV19 TGTGCCAGTAGTGGCCGACAGGGCGGCGATTCACCCCTCCACTTT CASSGRQGGDSPLHF
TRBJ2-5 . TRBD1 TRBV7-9 TGTGCCAGCAGCTCAGACAGGGGAAAATATCGAGAGACCCAGTACTTC CASSSDRGKYRETQYF
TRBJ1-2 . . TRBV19 TGTGCCAGTAGAACCCAGGGCCAAATCTATGGCTACACCTTC CASRTQGQIYGYTF
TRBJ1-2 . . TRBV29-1 TGCAGCGTTGAAGTACCAGGGATCTATGGCTACACCTTC CSVEVPGIYGYTF
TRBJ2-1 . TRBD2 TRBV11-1 TGTGCCAGCAGCTTAGCGGGACTAGCGGGGGGCTACAATGAGCAGTTCTTC CASSLAGLAGGYNEQFF
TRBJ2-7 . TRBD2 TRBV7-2 TGTGCCAGCAGCTTAGGAGCGGGGGGGCAACAGTACTTC CASSLGAGGQQYF
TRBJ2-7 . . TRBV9 TGTGCCAGCAGCGTAGCTCCGGTTAGCTCCTACGAGCAGTACTTC CASSVAPVSSYEQYF
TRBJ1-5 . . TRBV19 TGTGCCAGTAAACAGGGAGGGTTTCGCAATCAGCCCCAGCATTTT CASKQGGFRNQPQHF
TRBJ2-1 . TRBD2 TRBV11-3 TGTGCCAGCAGCTCGACTAGCGGGTCATACAATGAGCAGTTCTTC CASSSTSGSYNEQFF
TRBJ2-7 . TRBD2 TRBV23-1 TGCGCCGGCAGCATAACACAGAGCGGGAGTGCTACCTACGAGCAGTACTTC CAGSITQSGSATYEQYF
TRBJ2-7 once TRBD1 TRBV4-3 TGCGCCAGCAGCCAAGGCCACCTCGACAGGGTCTACGAGCAGTACTTC CASSQGHLDRVYEQYF
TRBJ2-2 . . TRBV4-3 TGCGCCAGCAGCCAAGAAGGACTATACACCGGGGAGCTGTTTTTT CASSQEGLYTGELFF
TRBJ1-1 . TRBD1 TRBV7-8 TGTGCCAGCAGCTTAGGAAGGGACAGGGGGCGGGGCGTTACTGAAGCTTTCTTT CASSLGRDRGRGVTEAFF
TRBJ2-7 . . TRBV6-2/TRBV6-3 TGTGCCAGCAGTTATGGCGGGGTGGCCTACGAGCAGTACTTC CASSYGGVAYEQYF
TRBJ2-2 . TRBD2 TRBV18 TGTGCCAGCTCCCTGACAGGGGCCAGCGGGGGGGCCCGAATTCAAGACACCGGGGAGCTGTTTTTT CASSLTGASGGARIQDTGELFF
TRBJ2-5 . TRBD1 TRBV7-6 TGTGCCAGCAGCCGTCGTTCGGGACAGGGACCCCAAGAGACCCAGTACTTC CASSRRSGQGPQETQYF
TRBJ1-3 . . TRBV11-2 TGTGCCAGCAGCTTAGATCTGGGGCTTATCTCTGGAAACACCATATATTTT CASSLDLGLISGNTIYF
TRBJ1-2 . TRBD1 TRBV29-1 TGCAGCGTTACAGGGGGCAGTAACTATGGCTACACCTTC CSVTGGSNYGYTF
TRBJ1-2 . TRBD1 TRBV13 TGTGCCAGCAGCTTCAGACAGGGGACTACCTATGGCTACACCTTC CASSFRQGTTYGYTF
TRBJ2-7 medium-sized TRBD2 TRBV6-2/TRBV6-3 TGTGCCAGCAGTTTAGGGACTAGCGGGGCCTACGAGCAGTACTTC CASSLGTSGAYEQYF
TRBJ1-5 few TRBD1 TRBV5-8 TGTGCCAGCAGCTTGGTCGGCAGGGGGCAAGTTAGCAATCAGCCCCAGCATTTT CASSLVGRGQVSNQPQHF
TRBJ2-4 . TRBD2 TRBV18 TGTGCCAGCTCACCACCATGGACTAGCGGGACTACGGTAAAAAACATTCAGTACTTC CASSPPWTSGTTVKNIQYF
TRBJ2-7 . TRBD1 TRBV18 TGTGCCAGCTCCGTAAGCCGGGACAGCTACGAGCAGTACTTC CASSVSRDSYEQYF
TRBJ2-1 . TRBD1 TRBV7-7 TGTGCCAGCAGCTTGACAGGGGGCGGTTCGAATGAGCAGTTCTTC CASSLTGGGSNEQFF
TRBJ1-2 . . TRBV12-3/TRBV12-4 TGTGCCAGCAGTCCCGAGCCTAACTATGGCTACACCTTC CASSPEPNYGYTF
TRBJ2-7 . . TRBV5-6 TGTGCCAGCAGCTTGAACAGGGTTAAGGACGAGCAGTACTTC CASSLNRVKDEQYF
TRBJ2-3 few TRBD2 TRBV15 TGTGCCACCAGCAGAGTTACTAGCGGGTCCACAGATACGCAGTATTTT CATSRVTSGSTDTQYF
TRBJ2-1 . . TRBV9 TGTGCCAGCAGCGGTGACTTCTACAATGAGCAGTTCTTC CASSGDFYNEQFF